This TCR beta chain was identified in a study of blood T cell repertoires in COVID-19. Study overall: COVID-19 samples collected from the United States, Italy and Spain covered acute and convalescent phases. Nucleic acid was either cDNA or gDNA, and it came from T cells, B-cell-depleted T cells, or PBMCs.

Original analysis: Quantification of nucleated cells was approximated via reference gene primer amplification. The data were produced by immunoSEQ multiplex PCR, yet TCRdb's version contains in-frame clones alone and is incomplete. V and J calls and clone size come straight from that table; D and trimming were deduced from the DNA. The sample holds approximately 260,000 clones, about nine tenths seen once. Cohorts were based on clinical histories the participants reported. Trimming cost V 4 bases and J 0 bases; bases outside gene matches: 3. Per germline, CDR1 SGHDT and CDR2 YYEEEE. This CDR3 region has 15 residues.

The rearrangement uses TRBV5-6 and TRBJ1-1, with 10 positions matching TRBD1. This clonotype was obtained from a woman in her 30s with acute COVID-19. The source material was PBMCs or T cells enriched from blood (not recorded which). The DNA for the CDR3 is TGTGCCAGCAGCCTAGACAGGGGGCTGAACACTGAAGCTTTCTTT. It is translated as CASSLDRGLNTEAFF.